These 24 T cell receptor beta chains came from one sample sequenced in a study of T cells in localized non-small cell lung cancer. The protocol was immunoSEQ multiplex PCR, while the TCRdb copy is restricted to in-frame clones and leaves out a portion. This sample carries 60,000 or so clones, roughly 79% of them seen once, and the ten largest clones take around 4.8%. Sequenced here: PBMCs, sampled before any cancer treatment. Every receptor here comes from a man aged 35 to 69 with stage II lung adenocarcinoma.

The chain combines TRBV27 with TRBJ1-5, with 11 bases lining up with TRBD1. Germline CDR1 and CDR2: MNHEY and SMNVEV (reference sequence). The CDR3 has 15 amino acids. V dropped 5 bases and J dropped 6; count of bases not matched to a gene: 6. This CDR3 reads CASSPRTGGGQPQHF. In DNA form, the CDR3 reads TGTGCCAGCAGTCCCCGGACAGGGGGCGGTCAGCCCCAGCATTTT.

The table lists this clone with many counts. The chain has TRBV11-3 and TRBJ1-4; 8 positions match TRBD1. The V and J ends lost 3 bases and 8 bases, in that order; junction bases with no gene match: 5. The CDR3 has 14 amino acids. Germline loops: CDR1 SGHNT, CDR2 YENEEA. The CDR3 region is CASSLGTGDEKLFF. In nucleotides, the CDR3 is TGTGCCAGCAGCTTGGGGACAGGAGACGAAAAACTGTTTTTT.

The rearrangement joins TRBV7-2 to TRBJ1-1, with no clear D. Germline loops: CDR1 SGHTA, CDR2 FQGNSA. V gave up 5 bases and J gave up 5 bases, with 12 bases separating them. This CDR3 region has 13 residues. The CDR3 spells CASSPSSRTEAFF. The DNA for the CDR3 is TGTGCCAGCAGCCCCTCGTCGAGAACTGAAGCTTTCTTT.

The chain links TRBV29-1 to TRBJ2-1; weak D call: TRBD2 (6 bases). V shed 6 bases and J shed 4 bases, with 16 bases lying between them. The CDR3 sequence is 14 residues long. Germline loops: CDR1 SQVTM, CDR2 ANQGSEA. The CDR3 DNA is TGCAGCGTCGGGGGTGGGATGGGTTACAATGAGCAGTTCTTC. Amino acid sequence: CSVGGGMGYNEQFF.

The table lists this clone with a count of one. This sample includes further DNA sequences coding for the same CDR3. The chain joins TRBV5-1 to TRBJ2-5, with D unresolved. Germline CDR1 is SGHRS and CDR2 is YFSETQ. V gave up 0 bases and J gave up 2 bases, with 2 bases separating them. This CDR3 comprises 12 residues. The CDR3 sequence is CASSLGQETQYF. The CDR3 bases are TGCGCCAGCAGCTTGGGACAAGAGACCCAGTACTTC.

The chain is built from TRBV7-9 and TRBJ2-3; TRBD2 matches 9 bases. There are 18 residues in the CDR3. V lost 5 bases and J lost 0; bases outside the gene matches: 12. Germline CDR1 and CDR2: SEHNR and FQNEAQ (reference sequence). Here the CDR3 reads CASSRGGAITASTDTQYF. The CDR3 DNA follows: TGTGCCAGCAGCCGCGGGGGGGCTATAACTGCTAGCACAGATACGCAGTATTTT.

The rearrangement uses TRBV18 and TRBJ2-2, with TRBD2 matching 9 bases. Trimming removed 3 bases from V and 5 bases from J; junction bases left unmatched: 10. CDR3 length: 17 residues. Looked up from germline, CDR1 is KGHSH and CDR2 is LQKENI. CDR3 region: CASSPTASGIGTGELFF. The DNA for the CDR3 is TGTGCCAGCTCACCCACCGCTAGCGGGATCGGGACCGGGGAGCTGTTTTTT.

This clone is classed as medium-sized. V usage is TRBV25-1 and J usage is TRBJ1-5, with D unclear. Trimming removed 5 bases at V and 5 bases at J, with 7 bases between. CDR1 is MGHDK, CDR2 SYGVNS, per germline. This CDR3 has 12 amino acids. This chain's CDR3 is CASSMSDQPQHF. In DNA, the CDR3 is TGTGCCAGCAGTATGAGCGATCAGCCCCAGCATTTT.

As DNA, the CDR3 is TGTGCCAGCAGTTCCAGGGGGTACGAGCAGTACTTC. Its translation: CASSSRGYEQYF. The V and J genes are TRBV7-9 and TRBJ2-7, with 7 positions matching TRBD1. Germline CDR1 is SEHNR and CDR2 is FQNEAQ (reference sequence). This CDR3 contains 12 residues. Trimming cost V 6 bases and J 4 bases; bases outside gene matches: 3.

The CDR3 is CASSQGADRTNQPQHF. CDR3 nucleotide sequence: TGTGCCAGCAGCCAAGGGGCGGACAGAACCAATCAGCCCCAGCATTTT. V is TRBV4-2 and J is TRBJ1-5, with TRBD1 as a possible D gene (6 bases). Germline CDR1 and CDR2: LGHNA and YNFKEQ. This CDR3 is built from 16 residues. The V gene lost 1 base and the J gene lost 3 bases, with 13 bases spanning the gap.

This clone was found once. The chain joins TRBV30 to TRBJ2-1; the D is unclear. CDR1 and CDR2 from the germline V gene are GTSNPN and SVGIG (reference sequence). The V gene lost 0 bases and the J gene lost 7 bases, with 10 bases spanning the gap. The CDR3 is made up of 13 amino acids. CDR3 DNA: TGTGCCTGGAGTGTAACCGTGATTAATGAGCAGTTCTTC. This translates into CAWSVTVINEQFF.

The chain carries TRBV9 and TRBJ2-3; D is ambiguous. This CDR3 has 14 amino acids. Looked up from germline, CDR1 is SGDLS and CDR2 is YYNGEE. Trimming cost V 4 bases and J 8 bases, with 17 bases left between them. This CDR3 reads CASSPPGNSGTQYF. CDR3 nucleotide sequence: TGTGCCAGCAGCCCCCCCGGAAATTCGGGTACGCAGTATTTT.

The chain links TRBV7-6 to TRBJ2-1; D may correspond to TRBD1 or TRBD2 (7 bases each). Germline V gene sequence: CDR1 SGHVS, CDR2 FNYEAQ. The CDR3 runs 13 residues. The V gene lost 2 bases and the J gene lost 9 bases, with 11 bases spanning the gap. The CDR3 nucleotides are TGTGCCAGCAGCTTACTCAGGGGGGGTGAGCAGTTCTTC. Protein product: CASSLLRGGEQFF.

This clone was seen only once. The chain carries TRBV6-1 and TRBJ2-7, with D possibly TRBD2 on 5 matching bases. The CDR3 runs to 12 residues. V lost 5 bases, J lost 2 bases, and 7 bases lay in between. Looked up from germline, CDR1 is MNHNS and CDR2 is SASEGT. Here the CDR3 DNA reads TGTGCCAGCAGTACCGGGACCTACGAGCAGTACTTC. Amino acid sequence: CASSTGTYEQYF.

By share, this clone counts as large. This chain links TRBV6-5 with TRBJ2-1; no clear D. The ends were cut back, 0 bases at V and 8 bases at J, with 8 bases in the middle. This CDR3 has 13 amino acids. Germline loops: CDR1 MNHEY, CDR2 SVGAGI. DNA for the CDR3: TGTGCCAGCAGTTACTCCGGTTCCGATGAGCAGTTCTTC. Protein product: CASSYSGSDEQFF.

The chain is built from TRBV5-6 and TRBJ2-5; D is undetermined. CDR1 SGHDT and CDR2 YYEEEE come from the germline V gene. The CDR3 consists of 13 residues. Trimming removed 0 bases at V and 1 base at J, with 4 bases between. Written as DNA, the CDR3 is TGTGCCAGCAGCTTGGGCGGCCAAGAGACCCAGTACTTC. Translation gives CASSLGGQETQYF.

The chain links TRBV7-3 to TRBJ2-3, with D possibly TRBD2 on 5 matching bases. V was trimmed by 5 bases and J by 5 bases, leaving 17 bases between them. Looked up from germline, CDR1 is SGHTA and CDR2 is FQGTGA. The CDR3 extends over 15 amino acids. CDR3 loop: CASSRGGPRGDTQYF. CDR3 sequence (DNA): TGTGCCAGCAGCCGAGGTGGACCACGGGGAGATACGCAGTATTTT.

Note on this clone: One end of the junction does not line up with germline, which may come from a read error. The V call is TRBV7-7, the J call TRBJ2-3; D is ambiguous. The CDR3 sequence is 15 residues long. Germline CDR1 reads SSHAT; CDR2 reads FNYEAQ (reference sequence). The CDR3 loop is CASSLGVGLTDAQYF. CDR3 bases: TGTGCTAGCAGCTTAGGTGTAGGTCTCACAGATGCGCAGTATTTT.

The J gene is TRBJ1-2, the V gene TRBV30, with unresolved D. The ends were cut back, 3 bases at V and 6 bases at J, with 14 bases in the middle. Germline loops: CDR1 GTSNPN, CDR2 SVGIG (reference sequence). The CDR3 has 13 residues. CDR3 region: CAWRPRTLDGYTF. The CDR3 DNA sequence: TGTGCCTGGAGACCCAGGACCCTCGATGGCTACACCTTC. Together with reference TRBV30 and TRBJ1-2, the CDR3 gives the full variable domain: SQTIHQWPATLVQPVGSPLSLECTVEGTSNPNLYWYRQAAGRGLQLLFYSVGIGQISSEVPQNLSASRPQDRQFILSSKKLLLSDSGFYLCAWRPRTLDGYTFGSGTRLTVV.

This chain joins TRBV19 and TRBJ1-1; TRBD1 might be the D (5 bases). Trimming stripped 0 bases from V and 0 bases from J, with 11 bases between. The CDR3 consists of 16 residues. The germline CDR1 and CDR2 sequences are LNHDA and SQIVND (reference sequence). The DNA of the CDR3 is TGTGCCAGTAGTATAGACGGGGGAGGATTGAACACTGAAGCTTTCTTT. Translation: CASSIDGGGLNTEAFF.

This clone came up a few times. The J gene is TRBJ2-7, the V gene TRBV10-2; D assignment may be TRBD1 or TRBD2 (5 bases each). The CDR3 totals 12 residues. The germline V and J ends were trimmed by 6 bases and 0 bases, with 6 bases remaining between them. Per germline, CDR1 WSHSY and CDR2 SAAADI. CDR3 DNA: TGCGCCAGCAGGGGGGACTCCTACGAGCAGTACTTC. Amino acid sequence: CASRGDSYEQYF.

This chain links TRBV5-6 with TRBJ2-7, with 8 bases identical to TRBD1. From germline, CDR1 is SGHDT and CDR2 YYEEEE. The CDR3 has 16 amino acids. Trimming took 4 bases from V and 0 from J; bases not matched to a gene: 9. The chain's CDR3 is CASSASPGTGSYEQYF. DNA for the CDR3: TGTGCCAGCAGCGCTTCTCCCGGGACAGGCTCCTACGAGCAGTACTTC.

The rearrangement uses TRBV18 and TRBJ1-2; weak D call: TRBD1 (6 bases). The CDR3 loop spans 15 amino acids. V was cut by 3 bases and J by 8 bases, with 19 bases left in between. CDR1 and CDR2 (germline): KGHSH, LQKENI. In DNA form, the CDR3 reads TGTGCCAGCTCACCCCAGGACAGCCTCTTGTACGGCTACACCTTC. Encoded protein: CASSPQDSLLYGYTF. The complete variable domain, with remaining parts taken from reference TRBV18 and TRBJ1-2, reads NAGVMQNPRHLVRRRGQEARLRCSPMKGHSHVYWYRQLPEEGLKFMVYLQKENIIDESGMPKERFSAEFPKEGPSILRIQQVVRGDSAAYFCASSPQDSLLYGYTFGSGTRLTVV.

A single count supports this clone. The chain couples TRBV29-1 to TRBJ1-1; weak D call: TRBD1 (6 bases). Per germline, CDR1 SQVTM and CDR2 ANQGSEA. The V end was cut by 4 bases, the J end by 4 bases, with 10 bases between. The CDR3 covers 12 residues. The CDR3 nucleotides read TGCAGCGTTGTATGGGGGCTCACTGAAGCTTTCTTT. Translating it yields CSVVWGLTEAFF.